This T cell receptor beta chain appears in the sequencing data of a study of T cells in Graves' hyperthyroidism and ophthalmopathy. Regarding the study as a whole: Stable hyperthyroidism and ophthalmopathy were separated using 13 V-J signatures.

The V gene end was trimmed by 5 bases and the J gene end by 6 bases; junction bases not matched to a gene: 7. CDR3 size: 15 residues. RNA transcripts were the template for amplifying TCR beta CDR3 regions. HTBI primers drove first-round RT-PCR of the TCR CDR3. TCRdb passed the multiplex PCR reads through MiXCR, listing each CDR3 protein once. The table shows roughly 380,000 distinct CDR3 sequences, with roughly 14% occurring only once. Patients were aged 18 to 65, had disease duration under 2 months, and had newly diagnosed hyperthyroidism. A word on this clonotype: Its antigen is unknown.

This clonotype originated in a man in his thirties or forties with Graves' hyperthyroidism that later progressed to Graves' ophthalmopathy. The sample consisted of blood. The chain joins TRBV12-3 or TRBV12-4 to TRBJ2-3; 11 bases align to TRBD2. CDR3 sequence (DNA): TGTGCCAGCAGTGAACTAGCGGGGGAGGTGGATACGCAGTATTTT. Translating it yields CASSELAGEVDTQYF.